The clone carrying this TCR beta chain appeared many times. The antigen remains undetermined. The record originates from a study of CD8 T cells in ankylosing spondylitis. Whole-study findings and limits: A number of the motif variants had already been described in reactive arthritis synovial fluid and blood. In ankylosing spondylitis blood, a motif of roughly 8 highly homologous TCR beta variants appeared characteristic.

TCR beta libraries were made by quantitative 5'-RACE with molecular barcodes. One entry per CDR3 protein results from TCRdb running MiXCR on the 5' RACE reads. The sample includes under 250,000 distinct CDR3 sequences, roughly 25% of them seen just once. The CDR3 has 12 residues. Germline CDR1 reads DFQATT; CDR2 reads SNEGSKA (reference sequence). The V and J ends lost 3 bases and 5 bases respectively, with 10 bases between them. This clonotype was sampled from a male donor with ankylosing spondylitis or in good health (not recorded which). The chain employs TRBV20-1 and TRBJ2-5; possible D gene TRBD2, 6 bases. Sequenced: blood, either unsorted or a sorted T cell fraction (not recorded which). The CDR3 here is CSASPGSETQYF. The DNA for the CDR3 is TGCAGTGCTAGCCCCGGGAGTGAGACCCAGTACTTC.